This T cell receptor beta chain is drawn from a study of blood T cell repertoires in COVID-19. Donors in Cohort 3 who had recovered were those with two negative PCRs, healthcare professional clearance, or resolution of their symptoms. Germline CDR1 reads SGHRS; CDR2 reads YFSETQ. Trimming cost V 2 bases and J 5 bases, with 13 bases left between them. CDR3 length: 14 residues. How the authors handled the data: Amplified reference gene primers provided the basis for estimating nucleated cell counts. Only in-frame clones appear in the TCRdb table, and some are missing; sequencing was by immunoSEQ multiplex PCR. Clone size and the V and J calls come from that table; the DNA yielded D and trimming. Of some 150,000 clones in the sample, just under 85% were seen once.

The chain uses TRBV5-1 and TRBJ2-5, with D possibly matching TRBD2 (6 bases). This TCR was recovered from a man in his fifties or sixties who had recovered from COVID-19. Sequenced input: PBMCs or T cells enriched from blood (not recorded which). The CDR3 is CASSLSLAHETQYF. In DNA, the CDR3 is TGCGCCAGCAGCTTATCACTAGCCCACGAGACCCAGTACTTC.